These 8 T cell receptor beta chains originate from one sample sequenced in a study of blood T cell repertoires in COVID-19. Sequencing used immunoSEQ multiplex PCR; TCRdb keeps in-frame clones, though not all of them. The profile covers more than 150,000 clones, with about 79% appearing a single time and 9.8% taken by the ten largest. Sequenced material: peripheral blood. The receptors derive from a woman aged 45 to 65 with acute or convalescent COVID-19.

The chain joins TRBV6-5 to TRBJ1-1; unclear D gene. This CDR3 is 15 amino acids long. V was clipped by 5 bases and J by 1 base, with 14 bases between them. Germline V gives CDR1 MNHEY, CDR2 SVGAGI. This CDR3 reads CASSKNQVRNTEAFF. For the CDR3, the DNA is TGTGCCAGCAGTAAGAATCAAGTCAGGAACACTGAAGCTTTCTTT.

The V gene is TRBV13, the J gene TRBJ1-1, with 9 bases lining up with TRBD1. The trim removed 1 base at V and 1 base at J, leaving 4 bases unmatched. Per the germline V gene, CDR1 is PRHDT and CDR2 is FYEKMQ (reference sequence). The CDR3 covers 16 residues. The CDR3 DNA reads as TGTGCCAGCAGCTTAGACGACAGGGGGAAGAACACTGAAGCTTTCTTT. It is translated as CASSLDDRGKNTEAFF.

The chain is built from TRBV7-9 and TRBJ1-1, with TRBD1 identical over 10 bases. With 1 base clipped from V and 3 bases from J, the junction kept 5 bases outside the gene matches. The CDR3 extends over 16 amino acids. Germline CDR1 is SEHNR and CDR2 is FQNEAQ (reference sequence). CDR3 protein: CASSLVGGQGDTEAFF. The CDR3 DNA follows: TGTGCCAGCAGCTTAGTCGGTGGACAGGGGGACACTGAAGCTTTCTTT.

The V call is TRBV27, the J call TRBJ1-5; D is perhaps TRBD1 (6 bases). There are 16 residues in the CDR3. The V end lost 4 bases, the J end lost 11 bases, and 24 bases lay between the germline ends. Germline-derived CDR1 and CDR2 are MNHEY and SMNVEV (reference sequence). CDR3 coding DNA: TGTGCCAGCAGTTCGCAAATCACACAGGGAAGTAGAGCCCAGCATTTT. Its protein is CASSSQITQGSRAQHF.

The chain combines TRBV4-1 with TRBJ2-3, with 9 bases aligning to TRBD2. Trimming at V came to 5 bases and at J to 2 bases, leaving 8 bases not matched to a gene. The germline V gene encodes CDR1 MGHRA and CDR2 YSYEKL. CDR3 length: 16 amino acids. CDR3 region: CASSALAGRITDTQYF. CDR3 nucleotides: TGCGCCAGCAGCGCACTAGCGGGCAGAATCACAGATACGCAGTATTTT.

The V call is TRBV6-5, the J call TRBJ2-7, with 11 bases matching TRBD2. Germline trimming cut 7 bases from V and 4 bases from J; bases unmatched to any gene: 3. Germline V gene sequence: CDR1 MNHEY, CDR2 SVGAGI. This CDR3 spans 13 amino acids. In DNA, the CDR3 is TGTGCCAGCATAGCGGGGGGGCTTTACGAGCAGTACTTC. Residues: CASIAGGLYEQYF.

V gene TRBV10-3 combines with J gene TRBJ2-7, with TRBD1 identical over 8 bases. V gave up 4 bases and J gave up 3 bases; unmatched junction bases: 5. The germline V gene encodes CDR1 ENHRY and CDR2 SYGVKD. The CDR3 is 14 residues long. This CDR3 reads CAISAGQGVYEQYF. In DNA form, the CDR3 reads TGTGCCATCAGTGCAGGACAGGGCGTCTACGAGCAGTACTTC.

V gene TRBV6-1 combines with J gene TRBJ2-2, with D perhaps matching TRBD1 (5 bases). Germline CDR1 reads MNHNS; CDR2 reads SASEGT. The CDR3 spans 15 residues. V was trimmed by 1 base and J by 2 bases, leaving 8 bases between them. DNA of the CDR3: TGTGCCAGCAGTGAAGGGACATTAAACACCGGGGAGCTGTTTTTT. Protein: CASSEGTLNTGELFF.